One and the same sample provided the 5 T cell receptor beta chains below, sequenced in a study of cytomegalovirus exposure and HLA in healthy donors. Primers included in the PCR were 60 Vbeta and 13 Jbeta primers. Using immunoSEQ multiplex PCR, the repertoire was profiled, and TCRdb retains in-frame clones only, with some absent. The table has over 80,000 clones, roughly 67% seen once. The sequencing input was PBMCs. The receptors were sampled from a boy between 10 and 17 years old in good health and CMV-seropositive.

The V call is TRBV4-2, the J call TRBJ2-3, with 13 bases matching TRBD2. V shed 4 bases, J shed 2 bases, and the junction held 6 bases outside the gene matches. CDR1 is LGHNA, CDR2 YNFKEQ, per germline. The CDR3 totals 17 residues. The CDR3 here is CASSPLGTSGVTDTQYF. The CDR3 nucleotides read TGTGCCAGCAGCCCTCTAGGGACTAGCGGGGTCACAGATACGCAGTATTTT.

As for this clone: The junction does not match germline at one end; this may be a read error. The V call is TRBV4-1, the J call TRBJ2-7, with 7 bases that match TRBD1. Germline CDR1 reads MGHRA; CDR2 reads YSYEKL. This CDR3 has 15 residues. The CDR3 coding sequence is TGCGCCAGCACCCGCTTTTGGGACAGCTTCCACGAGCAGTCCTTC. It encodes CASTRFWDSFHEQSF.

The CDR3 DNA is TGTGCCAGCTCACCCAAACAGGGAAACACCATATATTTT. Its protein is CASSPKQGNTIYF. The chain links TRBV18 to TRBJ1-3; no definite D call. The CDR3 sequence is 13 residues long. Germline CDR1 KGHSH, CDR2 LQKENI. Trimming removed 3 bases at V and 4 bases at J, with 7 bases between.

This chain links TRBV6-6 with TRBJ1-1; D gene unclear. V lost 5 bases to trimming and J lost 1 base, with 8 bases between them. This CDR3 spans 13 amino acids. CDR1 and CDR2 (germline): MNHNY, SVGAGI (reference sequence). Written as DNA, the CDR3 is TGTGCCAGCAGTCCTCGGGAGAACACTGAAGCTTTCTTT. It is translated as CASSPRENTEAFF.

The CDR3 loop reads CASSPWAGSNTGELFF. CDR3 sequence (DNA): TGTGCCAGCAGTCCCTGGGCAGGTTCGAACACCGGGGAGCTGTTTTTT. The chain recombines TRBV27 with TRBJ2-2; D is undetermined. The germline V gene encodes CDR1 MNHEY and CDR2 SMNVEV (reference sequence). V was trimmed by 5 bases and J by 0 bases, leaving 13 bases between them. This CDR3 contains 16 residues.